This TCR beta chain was retrieved from a study of blood T cell repertoires in COVID-19. Donors in Cohort 3 counted as recovered after two negative PCRs, clearance, or symptom resolution. V was clipped by 10 bases and J by 0 bases; unmatched bases: 11. The CDR3 runs 15 residues. Profiling relied on immunoSEQ multiplex PCR, and the TCRdb table lists in-frame clones only, not all of them. The sample lists about 190,000 clones; less than 85% were seen once. The J gene is TRBJ1-2, the V gene TRBV23-1; 7 bases agree with TRBD1. TRBV23-1 is classed as an ORF, of uncertain function. This clonotype originated in a woman under 40 who had recovered from COVID-19. The specimen sequenced was PBMCs or T cells enriched from blood (not recorded which). The CDR3 loop is CANAGGPHPNYGYTF. The CDR3 coding sequence is TGCGCCAACGCAGGGGGTCCCCATCCTAACTATGGCTACACCTTC.